This T cell receptor (beta chain) was identified in a study of blood T cells in healthy people across ages. General study results and limits: Not knowing donor CMV status may have confounded expanded clonotype changes. Relative to aged donors, long-lived donors carried more naive CD4+ cells and displayed higher diversity.

Primed by a sample-barcoded 5' primer and a J-beta primer mix, a second PCR proceeded for about 6 to 11 cycles. TCRdb processed the 5' RACE reads anew with MiXCR; each CDR3 protein has one entry. The sample lists about 900,000 distinct CDR3 sequences, 40% to 60% occurring once. This clonotype showed up just a few times. Its target is unknown. Trimming at V came to 6 bases and at J to 8 bases, leaving 9 bases not matched to a gene. This CDR3 contains 15 residues. CDR1 and CDR2 (germline): DFQATT, SNEGSKA (reference sequence). What was sequenced was blood. The TCR comes from a man aged 25-45 years in good health. The gene calls are TRBV20-1 and TRBJ2-1, with TRBD2 matching over 14 bases. CDR3 residues: CSAARLAGGPYEQFF. The CDR3 DNA reads TGCAGTGCCGCCCGACTAGCGGGGGGGCCGTATGAGCAGTTCTTC.